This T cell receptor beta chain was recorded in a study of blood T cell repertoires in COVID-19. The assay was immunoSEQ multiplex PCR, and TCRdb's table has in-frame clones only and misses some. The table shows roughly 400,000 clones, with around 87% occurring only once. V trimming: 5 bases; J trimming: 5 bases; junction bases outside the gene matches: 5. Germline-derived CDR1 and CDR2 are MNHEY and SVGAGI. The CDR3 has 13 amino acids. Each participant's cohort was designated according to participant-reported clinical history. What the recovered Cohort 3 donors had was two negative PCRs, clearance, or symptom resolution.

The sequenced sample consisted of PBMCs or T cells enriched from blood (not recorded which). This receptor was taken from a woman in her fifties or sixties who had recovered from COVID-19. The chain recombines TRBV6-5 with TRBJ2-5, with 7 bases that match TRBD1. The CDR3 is CASSKTGLETQYF. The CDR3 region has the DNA TGTGCCAGCAGTAAGACAGGGCTCGAGACCCAGTACTTC.